This T cell receptor (beta chain) was identified during a study of early T cells in non-severe SARS-CoV-2 infection. Study-level background: The chains were unpaired, and the sequenced material was bulk RNA from unsorted whole blood.

Individual cDNA molecules were tagged with unique molecular identifiers, the study reported. Each CDR3 protein gets one entry after TCRdb re-called the 5' RACE reads with MiXCR. This table holds 70,000 to 95,000 distinct CDR3 sequences, roughly 14% found once. The study, taken as a whole, reports: Private and CD4 specificities were missed by VDJdb matching, which favored anti-spike CD8 responses.

This clonotype was recorded many times. Its target is not known. V lost 7 bases, J lost 0 bases, and 22 bases lay in between. CDR3 length equals 18 residues. Germline V lookup: CDR1 MNHNY, CDR2 SVGAGI (reference sequence). The sample consisted of whole blood. The source of this sequence is an adult who was a healthcare worker with PCR-confirmed SARS-CoV-2 infection or an uninfected control (not recorded which). The chain recombines TRBV6-6 with TRBJ2-1; D remains ambiguous. The CDR3 nucleotides are TGTGCCAGCAATCCCTTAGGGTCGACCTCCCTCTCCTACAATGAGCAGTTCTTC. Its translation is CASNPLGSTSLSYNEQFF.